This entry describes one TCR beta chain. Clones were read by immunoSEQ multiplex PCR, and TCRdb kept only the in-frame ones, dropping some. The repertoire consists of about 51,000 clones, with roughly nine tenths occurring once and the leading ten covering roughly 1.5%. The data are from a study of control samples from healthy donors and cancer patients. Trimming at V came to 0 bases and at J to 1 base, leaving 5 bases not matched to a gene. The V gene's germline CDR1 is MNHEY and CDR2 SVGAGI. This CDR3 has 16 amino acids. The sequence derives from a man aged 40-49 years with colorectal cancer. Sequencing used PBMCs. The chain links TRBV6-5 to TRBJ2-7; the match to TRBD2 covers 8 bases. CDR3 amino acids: CASSYSWTSRSYEQYF. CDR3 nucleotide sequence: TGTGCCAGCAGTTACTCTTGGACTAGCCGATCCTACGAGCAGTACTTC.